This record concerns one T cell receptor beta chain sequence. Antigen specificity is unknown. The sample has other DNA sequences that encode this CDR3 too. These data come from a study of neoadjuvant nivolumab and ipilimumab in lung cancer. Measured with immunoSEQ multiplex PCR; TCRdb has only the in-frame clones, and not every one. This sample has around 17,000 clones; 70% to 80% occur once, and the top ten carry 8%. General study results and limits: TCR richness and clonality were higher in tumors than adjacent uninvolved lung. Pretherapy blood TCR richness correlated positively with resected tumor richness. Only two of four nivolumab-treated tumors gained richness and clonality by surgery.

Germline loops: CDR1 WSHSY, CDR2 SAAADI. The CDR3 spans 13 residues. V lost 7 bases and J lost 8, with 14 bases in between. This TCR derives from an adult with non-small cell lung cancer. The source material was tumor tissue, sampled after neoadjuvant nivolumab, alone or with ipilimumab, at or shortly before surgery. The chain employs TRBV10-2 and TRBJ2-2, with D possibly being TRBD2 (6 bases). In DNA form, the CDR3 reads TGCGCCAGCAAGGGGACTGGAGCAGGGGAGCTGTTTTTT. Translating it yields CASKGTGAGELFF.